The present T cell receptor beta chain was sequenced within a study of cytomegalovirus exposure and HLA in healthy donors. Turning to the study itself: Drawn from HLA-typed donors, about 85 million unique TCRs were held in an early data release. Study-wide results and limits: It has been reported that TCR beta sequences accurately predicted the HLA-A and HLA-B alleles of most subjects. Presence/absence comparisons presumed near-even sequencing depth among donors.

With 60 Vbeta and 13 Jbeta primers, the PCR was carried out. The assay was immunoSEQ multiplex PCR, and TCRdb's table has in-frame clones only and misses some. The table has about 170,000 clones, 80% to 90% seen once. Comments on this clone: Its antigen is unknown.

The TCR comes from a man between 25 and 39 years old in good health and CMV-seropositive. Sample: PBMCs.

The CDR3 DNA reads as TGCGCCAGCAGCTTGCAGGCAGGGGAAGGTGGCTACACCTTC. Translated: CASSLQAGEGGYTF. The gene calls are TRBV5-1 and TRBJ1-2; perhaps TRBD1 as D (6 bases). This CDR3 has 14 amino acids. Between the trimmed V and J ends, which lost 1 base and 7 bases, there was a span of 14 bases. Germline loops: CDR1 SGHRS, CDR2 YFSETQ.